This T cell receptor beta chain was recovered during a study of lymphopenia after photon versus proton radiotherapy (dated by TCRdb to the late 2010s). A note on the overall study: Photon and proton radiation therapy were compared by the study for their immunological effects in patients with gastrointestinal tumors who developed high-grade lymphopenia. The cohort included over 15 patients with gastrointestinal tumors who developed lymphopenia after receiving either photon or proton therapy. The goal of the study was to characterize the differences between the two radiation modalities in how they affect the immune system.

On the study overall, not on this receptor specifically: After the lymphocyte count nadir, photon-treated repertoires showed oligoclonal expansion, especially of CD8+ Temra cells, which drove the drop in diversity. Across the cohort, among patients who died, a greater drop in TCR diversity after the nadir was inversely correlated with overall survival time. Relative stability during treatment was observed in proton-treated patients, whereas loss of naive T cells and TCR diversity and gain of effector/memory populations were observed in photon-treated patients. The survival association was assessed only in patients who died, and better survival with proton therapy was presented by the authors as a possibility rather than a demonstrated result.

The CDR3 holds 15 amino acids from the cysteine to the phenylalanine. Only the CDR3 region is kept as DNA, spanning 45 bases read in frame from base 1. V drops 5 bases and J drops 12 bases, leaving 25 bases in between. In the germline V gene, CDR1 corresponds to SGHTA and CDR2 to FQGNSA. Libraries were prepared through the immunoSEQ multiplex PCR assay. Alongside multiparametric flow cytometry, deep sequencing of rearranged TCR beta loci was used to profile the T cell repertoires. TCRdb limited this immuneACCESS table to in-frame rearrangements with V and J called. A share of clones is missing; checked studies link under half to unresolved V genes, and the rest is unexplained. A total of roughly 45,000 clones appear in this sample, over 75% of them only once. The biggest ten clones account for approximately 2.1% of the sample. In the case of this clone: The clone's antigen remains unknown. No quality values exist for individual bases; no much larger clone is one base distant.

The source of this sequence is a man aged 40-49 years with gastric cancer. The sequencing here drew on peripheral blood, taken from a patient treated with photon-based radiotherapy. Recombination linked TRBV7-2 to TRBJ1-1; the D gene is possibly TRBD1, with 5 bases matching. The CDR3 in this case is CASSPAKGPTVVTFF. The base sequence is TGTGCCAGCAGCCCTGCGAAGGGGCCGACGGTGGTAACTTTCTTT. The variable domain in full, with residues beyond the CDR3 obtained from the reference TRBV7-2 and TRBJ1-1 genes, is GAGVSQSPSNKVTEKGKDVELRCDPISGHTALYWYRQSLGQGLEFLIYFQGNSAPDKSGLPSDRFSAERTGGSVSTLTIQRTQQEDSAVYLCASSPAKGPTVVTFFGQGTRLTVV.